This paragraph covers one T cell receptor (beta chain) sequence. The antigen it recognizes is unknown. One end of the junction fails to match germline, which may point to a read error. Spanning cysteine to phenylalanine, the CDR3 consists of 14 amino acids. The entry retains the CDR3 DNA only, 42 bases that are in frame from base 1. CDR1 SGHTA and CDR2 FQGNSA were looked up in the germline V gene. This entry belongs to a study of molecular identifiers for immune sequencing clone quantification (dated by TCRdb to the late 2010s). Regarding the research as a whole: For a replicate experiment, RNA from approximately 20,000 or 98,000 naive CD8 T cells was divided into five aliquots, and four of the five aliquots were sequenced. CD8 T cells were used in a methods study to benchmark molecular-identifier clustering-based TCR repertoire sequencing (MIDCIRS) and TCR RNA copy counting. Study-wide findings and limitations: The naive libraries included spiked-in Jurkat TCR RNA (roughly nine copies' worth), and this Jurkat TCR RNA is not part of the donor repertoire. Without barcode sub-clustering, chimeric consensus sequences inflated TCR diversity; chimeras reached as high as 47%. Highly expanded clone sizes could be underestimated if identical TCR molecules share a barcode. Modeling gave around 2.7 recovered TCR RNA copies per cell versus about 10 by digital PCR, implying approximately 30% capture efficiency. In CMV-specific effector cells, clones with more than 20 RNA copies accounted for over 99% of molecules, whereas in naive cells such clones accounted for under 1%. Even against a background of roughly 1 million naive CD8 T cells, spiked-in Jurkat TCR RNA amounting to a single cell's worth was reported to be detectable.

Naive CD8 T cell libraries were made from approximately 22,000 to 940,000 sorted cells using 10%, 30% or 50% of purified RNA. Naive CD8 T cells were FACS-sorted as CD8+CD4-CCR7+CD45RA+ on a BD FACSAria II into RLT Plus buffer. Approximately 9 TCR copies' worth of Jurkat RNA were spiked into roughly 19,000-1,000,000 naive CD8 T cell samples to test detection sensitivity. CD8 T cells were enriched with RosetteSep CD8+ T Cell Enrichment Cocktail and Ficoll-Paque, followed by ACK red cell lysis. Library generation was performed with PCR. Sequencing was performed on a NextSeq 500. Bulk TCR libraries were generated as previously described, with the TCR primers listed in Table S5 used. The Qiagen AllPrep DNA/RNA kit was used to purify total RNA. Reads from multiple sequencing runs of the same library were pooled before analysis. The original methods were these. Reads were retained only if their TCR constant sequence matched exactly, and those retained reads were trimmed to 150 nt and grouped according to their 12-nt molecular barcodes. Within each barcode group, reads were sub-clustered at a 15% Levenshtein threshold, and quality-weighted consensus sequences were built per RNA molecule. Non-functional sequences were filtered out, along with any lower-count sequence sitting one edit away from another sequence. Based on a fit of two negative binomial distributions, barcode sub-clusters having less than 20% of the maximum read count were discarded. The raw public reads went through TCRdb reprocessing: fastp at Q25, MiXCR clone calling, in-frame beta chains kept. For every CDR3 protein sequence, its rows merge into one entry that carries the most common genes and DNA. TCRdb, rather than the study authors, made the V and J calls. The sample includes about half a million distinct CDR3 sequences, with around 23% observed a single time. The ten largest clones represent 0.7% to 0.9% of the sample.

The sample taken for sequencing was naive CD8+ T cells from blood, with Jurkat cell RNA spiked in. The cell subset or site label on this specimen signifies: FACS-sorted CD8+CD4-CCR7+CD45RA+ naive T cells. The rearrangement joined TRBV7-2 to TRBJ2-7, and TRBD1 matches 7 of the central bases. This sequence originates from a human donor in good health. Some libraries in this study had Jurkat cell RNA spiked in. The nucleotides read TGTGCCAGCACCTTACAGGGGCGCCCCTACGAGCAGTACTTC. The encoded protein is CASTLQGRPYEQYF.